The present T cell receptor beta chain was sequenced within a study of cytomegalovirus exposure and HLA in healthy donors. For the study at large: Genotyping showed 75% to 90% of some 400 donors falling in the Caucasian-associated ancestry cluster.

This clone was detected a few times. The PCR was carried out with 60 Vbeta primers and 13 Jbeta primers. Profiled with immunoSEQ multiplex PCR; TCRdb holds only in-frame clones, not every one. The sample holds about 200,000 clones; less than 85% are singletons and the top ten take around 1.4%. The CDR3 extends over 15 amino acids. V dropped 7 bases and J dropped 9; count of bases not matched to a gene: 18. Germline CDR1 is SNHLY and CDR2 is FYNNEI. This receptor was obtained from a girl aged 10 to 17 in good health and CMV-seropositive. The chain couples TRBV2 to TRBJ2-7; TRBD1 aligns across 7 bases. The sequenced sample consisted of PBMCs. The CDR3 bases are TGTGCCAGCACCCAGGACAGGCCCGGCCTTGGTGGGCAGTACTTC. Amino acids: CASTQDRPGLGGQYF. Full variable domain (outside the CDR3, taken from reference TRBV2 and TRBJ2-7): EPEVTQTPSHQVTQMGQEVILRCVPISNHLYFYWYRQILGQKVEFLVSFYNNEISEKSEIFDDQFSVERPDGSNFTLKIRSTKLEDSAMYFCASTQDRPGLGGQYFGPGTRLTVT.